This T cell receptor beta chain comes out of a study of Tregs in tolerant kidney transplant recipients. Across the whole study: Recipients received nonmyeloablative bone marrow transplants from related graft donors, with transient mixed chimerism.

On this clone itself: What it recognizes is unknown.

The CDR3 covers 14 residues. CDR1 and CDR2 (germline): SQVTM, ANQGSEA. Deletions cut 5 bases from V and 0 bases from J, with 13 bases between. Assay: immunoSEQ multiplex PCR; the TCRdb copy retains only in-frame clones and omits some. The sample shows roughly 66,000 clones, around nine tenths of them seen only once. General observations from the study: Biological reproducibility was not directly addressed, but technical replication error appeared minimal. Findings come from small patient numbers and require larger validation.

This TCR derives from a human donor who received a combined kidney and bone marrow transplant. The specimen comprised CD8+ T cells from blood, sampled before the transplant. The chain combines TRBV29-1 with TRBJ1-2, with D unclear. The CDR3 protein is CSVTAYSANYGYTF. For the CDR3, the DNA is TGCAGCGTTACTGCCTACTCCGCTAACTATGGCTACACCTTC.